The text below deals with one T cell receptor beta chain. This sample is part of a study of early T cells in non-severe SARS-CoV-2 infection. The germline V gene has CDR1 SGHRS and CDR2 YFSETQ. The CDR3 contains 15 residues. V was clipped by 4 bases and J by 7 bases, with 17 bases between them. TCRdb re-called the 5' RACE reads with MiXCR, one entry per CDR3 protein. The table includes over 85,000 distinct CDR3 sequences, roughly 17% detected once. V gene TRBV5-1 combines with J gene TRBJ1-4, with D tentatively TRBD1 (5 bases). The receptor's source is an adult who was a healthcare worker with PCR-confirmed SARS-CoV-2 infection or an uninfected control (not recorded which). The sample taken for sequencing was whole blood. CDR3 DNA sequence: TGCGCCAGCAGCGCAACTGGGACCGAGGGTGAAAAACTGTTTTTT. Its translation: CASSATGTEGEKLFF.